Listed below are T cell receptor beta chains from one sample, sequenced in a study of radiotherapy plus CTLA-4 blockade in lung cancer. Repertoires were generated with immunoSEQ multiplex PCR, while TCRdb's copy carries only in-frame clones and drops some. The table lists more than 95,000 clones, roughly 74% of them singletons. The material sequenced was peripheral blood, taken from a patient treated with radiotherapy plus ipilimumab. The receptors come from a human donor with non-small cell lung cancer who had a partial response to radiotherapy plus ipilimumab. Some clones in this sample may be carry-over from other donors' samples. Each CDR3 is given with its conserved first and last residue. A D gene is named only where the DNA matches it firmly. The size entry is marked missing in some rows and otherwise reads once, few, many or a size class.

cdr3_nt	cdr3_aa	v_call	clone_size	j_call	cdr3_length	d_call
TGTGCCAGCAGCCGTCGACAACAGGGAGTTTACGAGCAGTACTTC	CASSRRQQGVYEQYF	TRBV6-6	-	TRBJ2-7	15	-
TGTGCCAGCAGCTTAGGAGGAGGGAGAGAGACCCAGTACTTC	CASSLGGGRETQYF	TRBV7-9	-	TRBJ2-5	14	-
TGTGCCAGCAGTGAACTGTGGGCAGGCCGGAGCAATCAGCCCCAGCATTTT	CASSELWAGRSNQPQHF	TRBV6-1	-	TRBJ1-5	17	-
TGCGCCAGCAGCCTGGCCTTTGGGGCCAACGTCCTGACTTTC	CASSLAFGANVLTF	TRBV4-1	-	TRBJ2-6	14	-
TGTGCCAGCACCAAGGAGGCAGGGAGGATCGGGGAGCTGTTTTTT	CASTKEAGRIGELFF	TRBV2	-	TRBJ2-2	15	-
TGTGCCAGCAGCTTAGTCGGCACTGAAGCTTTCTTT	CASSLVGTEAFF	TRBV11-2	few	TRBJ1-1	12	-
TGTGCCAGCAGCTTGACTGGGACAGGGGGCAGTGGGCAGTACTTC	CASSLTGTGGSGQYF	TRBV5-4	-	TRBJ2-7	15	TRBD1
TGTGCCAGCAGCCATTTTCCGGACTCAGGCTACACCTTC	CASSHFPDSGYTF	TRBV14	-	TRBJ1-2	13	-
TGTGCCAGCAGCTTCGGTCTAGTAGAGACCCAGTACTTC	CASSFGLVETQYF	TRBV7-9	few	TRBJ2-5	13	-
TGTGCCAGCAGCCACGCTGGCACCCACAATGAGCAGTTCTTC	CASSHAGTHNEQFF	TRBV7-9	-	TRBJ2-1	14	-
TGTGCCAGCAGCTGGGCAGGGACTAACGAGCAGTACTTC	CASSWAGTNEQYF	TRBV7-2	-	TRBJ2-7	13	TRBD2
TGTGCCAGCAGCCCCACGGTGTTCGCGGGCAATGAGCAGTTCTTC	CASSPTVFAGNEQFF	TRBV11-2	-	TRBJ2-1	15	-
TGCGCCAGCAGTGAACAGGCAGGCTACACCTTC	CASSEQAGYTF	TRBV10-2	-	TRBJ1-2	11	-
TGTGCCGTATTGGGGGGTGGAAGCCAGCCCCAGCATTTT	CAVLGGGSQPQHF	TRBV28	-	TRBJ1-5	13	-
TGTGCCAGCACAATTCAACAGGGGGCCGGGGAGCTGTTTTTT	CASTIQQGAGELFF	TRBV27	-	TRBJ2-2	14	TRBD1
TGTGCCAGCAGCTTACAAGGACTAGCGGGTTACAATGAGCAGTTCTTC	CASSLQGLAGYNEQFF	TRBV7-9	-	TRBJ2-1	16	TRBD2
TGTGCCAGCAGCCCCAGGGGGCCAGAGACCCAGTACTTC	CASSPRGPETQYF	TRBV7-9	few	TRBJ2-5	13	TRBD1
TGTGCCAGCTCTCCCAATACCGGGACAGAAGAGACCCAGTACTTC	CASSPNTGTEETQYF	TRBV18	-	TRBJ2-5	15	TRBD1
TGTGCCAGCACCCAGACCCGCGGGGGGCACTACGAGCAGTACTTC	CASTQTRGGHYEQYF	TRBV7-2	-	TRBJ2-7	15	TRBD2
TGTGCCAGCTCACCCCTCGGGATCGTACCCGAGGGCTACACCTTC	CASSPLGIVPEGYTF	TRBV18	few	TRBJ1-2	15	-
TGTGCCAGCAGTTTATCGGGGGCGAACACTGAAGCTTTCTTT	CASSLSGANTEAFF	TRBV27	-	TRBJ1-1	14	-
TGTGCCAGCAGTTTAGGCGGGCTCGCAACTAATGAAAAACTGTTTTTT	CASSLGGLATNEKLFF	TRBV28	-	TRBJ1-4	16	-
TGTGCCTGGAGCGCGGGTGGATCAATCCATGAAGCTTTCTTT	CAWSAGGSIHEAFF	TRBV30	-	TRBJ1-1	14	-
TGTGCCAGCTCACCAGAGGGACAGGGGAGCACAGGAAACACCATATATTTT	CASSPEGQGSTGNTIYF	TRBV18	-	TRBJ1-3	17	TRBD1
TGCAGCGGTTGTTCACCGGGATCGGGAAATGAAAAACTGTTTTTT	CSGCSPGSGNEKLFF	TRBV29-1	-	TRBJ1-4	15	-
TGCAGCGTTGGAGGGTGGTATTCTAGCACAGATACGCAGTATTTT	CSVGGWYSSTDTQYF	TRBV29-1	-	TRBJ2-3	15	-
TGTGCCAGCAGTTTCCTAGCGGGAGGCTCCTACGAGCAGTACTTC	CASSFLAGGSYEQYF	TRBV2	-	TRBJ2-7	15	TRBD2
TGTGCCAGCAGCCACCAAGCGGGGGGGAACACCGGGGAGCTGTTTTTT	CASSHQAGGNTGELFF	TRBV4-1	few	TRBJ2-2	16	TRBD2
TGTGCCCTCCCCTTAGCGGTAGGAGGGTCCTACAATGAGCAGTTCTTC	CALPLAVGGSYNEQFF	TRBV7-9	-	TRBJ2-1	16	-
TGTGCCAGCAGCATGACAGGGGGCATTAATTCACCCCTCCACTTT	CASSMTGGINSPLHF	TRBV5-6	-	TRBJ1-6	15	TRBD1
TGTGCCAGCGGGGACAGGCGGAGGAAGGGCTACACCTTC	CASGDRRRKGYTF	TRBV28	-	TRBJ1-2	13	TRBD1
TGTGCCAGCAGTGACATAGCGGGGGGGGCAGGCAAAAACATTCAGTACTTC	CASSDIAGGAGKNIQYF	TRBV6-1	once	TRBJ2-4	17	TRBD2
TGCGCCAGCAGTCCCCAAGGGGGGGGCATCGGAAACATTCAGTACTTC	CASSPQGGGIGNIQYF	TRBV23-1	-	TRBJ2-4	16	-
TGTGCCAGCAGGGACTCCCTTTGGAGGACAGATACGCAGTATTTT	CASRDSLWRTDTQYF	TRBV28	-	TRBJ2-3	15	-
TGTGCCAGCAGTCCTCCGGGGAACACCGGGGAGCTGTTTTTT	CASSPPGNTGELFF	TRBV6-6	-	TRBJ2-2	14	-
TGTGCCAGCAGTGCTCTACTGGCCTACGAGCAGTACTTC	CASSALLAYEQYF	TRBV6-6	few	TRBJ2-7	13	-
TGTGCCAGCAGTGAAGTCGGGCGGGGTCGCAACTACGAGCAGTACTTC	CASSEVGRGRNYEQYF	TRBV6-1	-	TRBJ2-7	16	-
TGTGCCAGCTCAGGTGTAGTCGACGAGCAGTACTTC	CASSGVVDEQYF	TRBV18	-	TRBJ2-7	12	-
TGTGCCAGCAGTGGGACAGGGGTTGGCGGCTACACCTTC	CASSGTGVGGYTF	TRBV2	-	TRBJ1-2	13	TRBD1
TGTGCCAGCAGGAATACAGGGGGCTCTTTCTACGAGCAGTACTTC	CASRNTGGSFYEQYF	TRBV28	once	TRBJ2-7	15	TRBD1